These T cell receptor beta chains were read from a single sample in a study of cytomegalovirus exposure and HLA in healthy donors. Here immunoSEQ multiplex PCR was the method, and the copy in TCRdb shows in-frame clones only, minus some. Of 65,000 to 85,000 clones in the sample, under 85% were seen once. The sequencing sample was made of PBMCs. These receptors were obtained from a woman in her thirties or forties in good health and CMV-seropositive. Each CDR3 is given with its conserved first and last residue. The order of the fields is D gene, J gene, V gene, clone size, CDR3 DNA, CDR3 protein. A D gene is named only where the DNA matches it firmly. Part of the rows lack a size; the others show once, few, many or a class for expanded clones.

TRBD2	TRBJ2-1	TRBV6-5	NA	TGTGCCAGCAGTTCTGCTAGCGGGGAGATATACAATGAGCAGTTCTTC	CASSSASGEIYNEQFF
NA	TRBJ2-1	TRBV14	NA	TGTGCCAGCAGCCAAGATCTTGTCGGTACGCGACAAATCCCCTACAATGAGCAGTTCTTC	CASSQDLVGTRQIPYNEQFF
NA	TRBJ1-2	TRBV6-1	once	TGTGCCAGCAGTGAAAGCGACAGACCAGTCTATGGCTACACCTTC	CASSESDRPVYGYTF
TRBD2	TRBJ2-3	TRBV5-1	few	TGCGCCAGCAGCAGCGAGCGGGGGGGCGGGGATACGCAGTATTTT	CASSSERGGGDTQYF
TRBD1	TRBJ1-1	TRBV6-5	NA	TGTGCCAGCAGTCCAAACAGGGGTAGCACTGAAGCTTTCTTT	CASSPNRGSTEAFF
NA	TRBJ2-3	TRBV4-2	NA	TGTGCCAGCAGCTTGGTATTTGCTGTAGAGCGGCATTTT	CASSLVFAVERHF
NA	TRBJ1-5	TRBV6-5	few	TGTGCCAGCAGGCTCACAGCAAACAATCAGCCCCAGCATTTT	CASRLTANNQPQHF
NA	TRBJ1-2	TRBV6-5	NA	TGTGCCAGCAGTTCAACAGGGAACTATGGCTACACCTTC	CASSSTGNYGYTF
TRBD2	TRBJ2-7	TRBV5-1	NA	TGCGCCAGCAGCTTCGAAACTAGCGGAGCAGGGTACGAGCAGTACTTC	CASSFETSGAGYEQYF
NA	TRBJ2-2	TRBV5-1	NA	TGCGCCAGCAGCTTGGCCTCTAGGGGCGCGAACACCGGGGAGCTGTTTTTT	CASSLASRGANTGELFF
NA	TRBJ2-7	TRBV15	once	TGTGCCACCAGCAGAGATCGGGGGACCCGGGCTGACGAGCAGTACTTC	CATSRDRGTRADEQYF
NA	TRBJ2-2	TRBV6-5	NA	TGTGCCAGCCGGACTCATTCAAACACCGGGGAGCTGTTTTTT	CASRTHSNTGELFF
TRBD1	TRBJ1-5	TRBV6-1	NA	TGTGCCAGCAGGGACAGGGGGCCACATCAGCCCCAGCATTTT	CASRDRGPHQPQHF
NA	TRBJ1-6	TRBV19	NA	TGTGCCAGTAGTATAGGAGGCTTAAAAAACCCTTCACCCCTCCACTTT	CASSIGGLKNPSPLHF
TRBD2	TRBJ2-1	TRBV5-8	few	TGTGCCAGCAGCTTGGCGCGGGGGGACTTCTCCTACAATGAGCAGTTCTTC	CASSLARGDFSYNEQFF
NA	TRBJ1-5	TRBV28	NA	TGTGCCAGCAGTTTGGGCAGCAATCAGCCCCAGCATTTT	CASSLGSNQPQHF
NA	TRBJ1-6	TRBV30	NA	TGTGCCTGGAGTGTGCAGGGAATTTCAACCCTCCACTTT	CAWSVQGISTLHF
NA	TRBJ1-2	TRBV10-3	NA	TGTGCCATCAGTGTAACAGGGCGCAATGGCTACACCTTC	CAISVTGRNGYTF
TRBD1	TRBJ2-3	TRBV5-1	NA	TGCGCCAGCAGCACAGGGACAGGGGTTCTGGATACGCAGTATTTT	CASSTGTGVLDTQYF
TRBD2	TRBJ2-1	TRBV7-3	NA	TGTGCCAGCAGCCCCCGTGATGGCGGGGGACTCTACAATGAGCAGTTCTTC	CASSPRDGGGLYNEQFF
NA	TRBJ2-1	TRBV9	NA	TGTGCCAGCACCCAGGGGAGATCGGCGAACAATGAGCAGTTCTTC	CASTQGRSANNEQFF
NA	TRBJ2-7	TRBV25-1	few	TGTGCCAGCAGCCAGCAGGGTACCTACGAGCAGTACTTC	CASSQQGTYEQYF
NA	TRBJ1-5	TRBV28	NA	TGTGCCAGCACCCTCTTAGGGGCTCAGCCCCAGCATTTT	CASTLLGAQPQHF
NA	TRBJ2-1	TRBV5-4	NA	TGTGCCAGCAGCGCCCTCGAGGAGAATGAGCAGTTCTTC	CASSALEENEQFF
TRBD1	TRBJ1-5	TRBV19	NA	TGTGCCAGTAGTCCAGCAGACAGGGGGCGTAATCAGCCCCAGCATTTT	CASSPADRGRNQPQHF
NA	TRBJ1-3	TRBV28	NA	TGTGCCAGCAGTTTAGTAGGGCAGGGTGGCACCATATATTTT	CASSLVGQGGTIYF
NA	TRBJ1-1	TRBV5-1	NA	TGCGCCAGCAGCTTGCCGGGAAGCGGGAGCACTGAAGCTTTCTTT	CASSLPGSGSTEAFF
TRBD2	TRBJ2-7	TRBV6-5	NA	TGTGCCAGCAGTTACGACGGCGGGAGTAAATACGAGCAGTACTTC	CASSYDGGSKYEQYF
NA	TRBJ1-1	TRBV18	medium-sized	TGTGCCAGCTCGACAGTGAACACTGAAGCTTTCTTT	CASSTVNTEAFF
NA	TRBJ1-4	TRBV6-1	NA	TGTGCCAGCAGTGAAGCTGGAGTGGGGCTGGGTGAAAAACTGTTTTTT	CASSEAGVGLGEKLFF
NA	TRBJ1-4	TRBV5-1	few	TGCGCCAGCAGCTCTTCACACCCAACTAATGAAAAACTGTTTTTT	CASSSSHPTNEKLFF
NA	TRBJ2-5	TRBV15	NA	TGTGCCACCGCCCCTTCGAGGAGGGCCGAAGAGACCCAGTACTTC	CATAPSRRAEETQYF
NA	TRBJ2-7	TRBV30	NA	TGTGCCTGGAGTGGGGGGCCGAGGGAGCAGTACTTC	CAWSGGPREQYF
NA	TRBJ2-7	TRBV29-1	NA	TGCAGCGTTGAAGCCCCGGTACAGGAGCAGTACTTC	CSVEAPVQEQYF
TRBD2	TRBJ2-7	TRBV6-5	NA	TGTGCCAGCAGTTACGGGATGGGGGGAGGGGAGGGCGAGCAGTACTTC	CASSYGMGGGEGEQYF
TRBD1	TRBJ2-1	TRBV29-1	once	TGCAGCGTTGGGTCAGGGGGCAGCGGTGAGCAGTTCTTC	CSVGSGGSGEQFF
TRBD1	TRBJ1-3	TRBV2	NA	TGTGCCAGCAGTGAAGACAGGGGGCCAAACACCATATATTTT	CASSEDRGPNTIYF
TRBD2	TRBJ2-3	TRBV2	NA	TGTGCCAGCGGGCTAGCGGGCACAGATACGCAGTATTTT	CASGLAGTDTQYF
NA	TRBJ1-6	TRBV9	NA	TGTGCCAGCAGCGCTACAGGGCCAAATTCACCCCTCCACTTT	CASSATGPNSPLHF
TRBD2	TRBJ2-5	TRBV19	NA	TGTGCCAGTAGTATATCGGGACTAGTACCAGAGACCCAGTACTTC	CASSISGLVPETQYF
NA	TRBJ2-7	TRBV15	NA	TGTGCCACCAGCAGAAACGGGTTTCCCTACGAGCAGTACTTC	CATSRNGFPYEQYF
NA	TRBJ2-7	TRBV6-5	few	TGTGCCAGCAGAGGAGCAGGGGCGAACTACGAGCAGTACTTC	CASRGAGANYEQYF
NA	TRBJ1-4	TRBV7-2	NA	TGTGCCAGCAGACGGACACAAGCTGAAAAACTGTTTTTT	CASRRTQAEKLFF
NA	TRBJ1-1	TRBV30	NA	TGTGCCTGGAGCGGGGGTTGGGGGGGGAGGACTGAAGCTTTCTTT	CAWSGGWGGRTEAFF
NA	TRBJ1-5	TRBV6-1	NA	TGTGCCAGCAGACCGACAGGTCGTAGCAATCAGCCCCAGCATTTT	CASRPTGRSNQPQHF
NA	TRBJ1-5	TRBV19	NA	TGTGCCAGTAGTGTTGACAGAAGGGGCAATCAGCCCCAGCATTTT	CASSVDRRGNQPQHF
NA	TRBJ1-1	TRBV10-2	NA	TGCGCCAGCAGTGACCCAGCGACTGAAGCTTTCTTT	CASSDPATEAFF
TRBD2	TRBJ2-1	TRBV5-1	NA	TGCGCCAGCAGCTTGGCCCGACTAGCGGGAGGACAGTACAATGAGCAGTTCTTC	CASSLARLAGGQYNEQFF